This TCR beta chain was found in a study of a mutant IDH1 vaccine in newly diagnosed glioma. Study at large: Patients in the study were vaccinated eight times, receiving shots in weeks 1, 3, 5, 7, 11, 15, 19 and 23. Either 4-6 weeks after radiotherapy alone or alongside temozolomide, vaccination was begun.

Time point in this sample: week 11, during vaccination. The vaccine gave 300 ug of a 20-mer mutant IDH1 peptide subcutaneously per dose. The assay was immunoSEQ multiplex PCR, and TCRdb's table has in-frame clones only and misses some. In the table there are under 35,000 clones, around 90% of which are singletons. As concerns this clone: The antigen is undetermined.

This CDR3 spans 15 amino acids. Germline CDR1 ENHRY, CDR2 SYGVKD. V was cut by 2 bases and J by 4 bases, with 13 bases left in between. This specimen was PBMCs, taken from a glioma patient whose treatment included an IDH1 peptide vaccine. This sequence was found in a young man with glioma. The chain couples TRBV10-3 to TRBJ2-3; D possibly matches TRBD1 or TRBD2 (5 bases each). CDR3 loop: CAISEGTARADTQYF. The CDR3 region has the DNA TGTGCCATCAGTGAGGGGACGGCTAGGGCAGATACGCAGTATTTT.